The 22 T cell receptor beta chains below come from one sample, sequenced in a study of T cells after yellow fever vaccination. TCRdb reanalysed the 5' RACE reads using MiXCR and keeps one entry per CDR3 protein. The table has fewer than 400,000 distinct CDR3 sequences, around 11% seen once. Sequenced here: CD4+ T cells sorted from PBMCs, sampled 45 days after the yellow fever booster vaccination. These receptors came from a young man who received the YFV17D yellow fever vaccine.

This chain joins TRBV11-2 and TRBJ2-3; D is undetermined. Germline-derived CDR1 and CDR2 are SGHAT and FQNNGV. Trimming pared 2 bases from V and 7 bases from J, leaving 4 bases between. The CDR3 length is 11 residues. The CDR3 spells CASSLSHTQYF. The DNA for the CDR3 is TGTGCCAGCAGCTTAAGCCATACGCAGTATTTT.

This clonotype has only a few counts. The chain has TRBV7-3 and TRBJ2-2; maybe TRBD1 (5 bases). The CDR3 runs to 12 residues. The germline CDR1 and CDR2 sequences are SGHTA and FQGTGA. The germline V and J ends were trimmed by 5 bases and 7 bases, with 8 bases remaining between them. The CDR3 DNA reads TGTGCCAGCAGCAAGCAGGGCGGGGAGCTGTTTTTT. Amino acid sequence: CASSKQGGELFF.

This clonotype occurred a few times. CDR3 bases: TGTGCCAGCACTCGAGGGACAGGGGGCTCCCTCAATCAGCCCCAGCATTTT. Translated: CASTRGTGGSLNQPQHF. This chain links TRBV6-6 with TRBJ1-5, with TRBD1 matching 12 bases. CDR1 is MNHNY, CDR2 SVGAGI, per germline (reference sequence). V shed 7 bases and J 3 bases; nucleotides not matched to a gene: 10. The CDR3 covers 17 residues.

This clonotype appeared a few times. The V call is TRBV9, the J call TRBJ1-6; no clear D. CDR1 and CDR2 (germline): SGDLS, YYNGEE. The V end was cut by 0 bases, the J end by 8 bases, with 12 bases between. This CDR3 is 15 amino acids long. The CDR3 region is CASSVDPDEYSPLHF. The DNA for the CDR3 is TGTGCCAGCAGCGTAGATCCAGATGAATATTCACCCCTCCACTTT.

This clonotype has more than one count but fewer than ten. The chain has TRBV28 and TRBJ2-1; 8 bases line up with TRBD2. Germline values: CDR1 MDHEN, CDR2 SYDVKM. CDR3 length: 15 amino acids. V shed 7 bases, J shed 10 bases, and the junction held 15 bases outside the gene matches. DNA of the CDR3: TGTGCCAGCACCCGGGGGGGGACCTCCGGGGAGGAGCAGTTCTTC. It encodes CASTRGGTSGEEQFF.

This chain uses TRBV7-9 with TRBJ1-6; 9 bases line up with TRBD1. The trim removed 1 base at V and 8 bases at J, leaving 3 bases unmatched. CDR1 is SEHNR and CDR2 is FQNEAQ in the germline V gene (reference sequence). This CDR3 comprises 15 residues. CDR3 in amino acids: CASSLVGTGHSPLHF. The CDR3 nucleotides are TGTGCCAGCAGCTTAGTCGGGACAGGGCATTCACCCCTCCACTTT.

The rearrangement links TRBV4-1 to TRBJ2-4, with D perhaps TRBD1 (5 bases). Trimming shortened V by 0 bases and J by 12 bases, and 9 bases separated the two germline ends. The V gene's germline CDR1 is MGHRA and CDR2 YSYEKL. This CDR3 comprises 12 residues. CDR3 sequence reads: CASSQEGRGQYF. The CDR3 coding sequence is TGCGCCAGCAGCCAAGAGGGAAGGGGTCAGTACTTC.

Only a few counts were recorded for this clonotype. This chain uses TRBV25-1 with TRBJ1-5, with 11 bases lining up with TRBD1. After removal of 3 bases from V and 10 bases from J, the junction contained 5 bases not matched to a gene. The V gene's germline CDR1 is MGHDK and CDR2 SYGVNS. The CDR3 is made up of 14 amino acids. The CDR3 region is CASSDRDRGTPQHF. CDR3 sequence (DNA): TGTGCCAGCAGTGACCGGGACAGGGGGACACCCCAGCATTTT.

The chain carries TRBV5-1 and TRBJ2-1; 9 bases line up with TRBD1. With 4 bases clipped from V and 7 bases from J, the junction kept 12 bases outside the gene matches. This CDR3 is 16 amino acids long. Per germline, CDR1 SGHRS and CDR2 YFSETQ. The CDR3 sequence: CASSLEDRGGVNEQFF. The DNA for the CDR3 is TGCGCCAGCAGCCTAGAAGACAGGGGGGGTGTAAATGAGCAGTTCTTC.

The chain links TRBV18 to TRBJ2-7; 10 nucleotides agree with TRBD1. The CDR3 totals 17 residues. Germline V gene data show CDR1 as KGHSH and CDR2 as LQKENI. J gave up 2 bases and V 4 bases, and 11 bases lay outside the gene matches. The CDR3 region has the DNA TGTGCCAGCTCACGCGGTCTTTTCGGGACAGGGGCCTACGAGCAGTACGTC. Its protein is CASSRGLFGTGAYEQYV.

In this sample, this clonotype turned up many times. The chain uses TRBV20-1 and TRBJ2-4; D might be TRBD2 (6 bases). The CDR3 totals 15 residues. Per the germline V gene, CDR1 is DFQATT and CDR2 is SNEGSKA (reference sequence). Deletions cut 1 base from V and 0 bases from J, with 10 bases between. The CDR3 sequence is CSARGGAGAKNIQYF. The CDR3 nucleotides are TGCAGTGCTAGAGGCGGGGCGGGAGCCAAAAACATTCAGTACTTC.

This clonotype has more than one count but fewer than ten. The chain combines TRBV2 with TRBJ1-2; D perhaps matches TRBD1 (6 bases). CDR3 length equals 13 residues. Per the germline V gene, CDR1 is SNHLY and CDR2 is FYNNEI. Trimming left V 8 bases short and J 8 bases short, with 18 bases between. The CDR3 DNA is TGTGCCAGCTTCTTGGGGGGCTCGAGAGGCTACACCTTC. Amino acid sequence: CASFLGGSRGYTF.

This clonotype showed up just a few times. This rearrangement joins TRBV9 to TRBJ2-7; D not resolved. CDR1 is SGDLS, CDR2 YYNGEE, per germline. This CDR3 has 15 amino acids. With 4 bases removed from V and 1 base from J, the gap between germline ends came to 15 bases. In DNA, the CDR3 is TGTGCCAGCAGCCCCGATGGCCGGGCGTCCTACGAGCAGTACTTC. This encodes CASSPDGRASYEQYF.

This clonotype was counted a few times. This chain joins TRBV4-3 and TRBJ1-1; D uncertain. V lost 0 bases and J 5 bases, leaving 13 bases between the germline ends. Looked up from germline, CDR1 is LGHNA and CDR2 is YSLEER. This CDR3 comprises 15 residues. Written as DNA, the CDR3 is TGCGCCAGCAGCCAAGAGAATCCCTTACGGACTGAAGCTTTCTTT. Translating it yields CASSQENPLRTEAFF.

This clonotype was seen many times. This chain connects TRBV6-6 to TRBJ2-7; 12 bases agree with TRBD1. The germline CDR1 and CDR2 sequences are MNHNY and SVGAGI (reference sequence). CDR3 length: 15 residues. Losses at the gene ends were 6 bases for V and 5 bases for J; bases not matched to a gene: 8. The CDR3: CASRGGTGGYHEQYV. The CDR3 nucleotides read TGTGCCAGCAGGGGCGGGACAGGGGGCTATCACGAGCAGTACGTC.

The rearrangement uses TRBV4-2 and TRBJ1-6; D gene uncertain. The CDR3 is 15 amino acids. Germline lookup yields CDR1 LGHNA and CDR2 YNFKEQ. V lost 1 base and J lost 8, with 12 bases in between. CDR3 in amino acids: CASSQADGGDSPLHF. The CDR3 DNA reads TGTGCCAGCAGCCAAGCCGACGGCGGGGATTCACCCCTCCACTTT.

The J gene is TRBJ1-1, the V gene TRBV25-1; D is ambiguous. This CDR3 is built from 11 residues. Per germline, CDR1 MGHDK and CDR2 SYGVNS. V dropped 8 bases and J dropped 5 bases, with 9 bases sitting between them. The CDR3: CASRSPTEAFF. DNA for the CDR3: TGTGCCAGCCGATCACCGACTGAAGCTTTCTTT. The whole variable domain, remainder taken from reference TRBV25-1 and TRBJ1-1, is EADIYQTPRYLVIGTGKKITLECSQTMGHDKMYWYQQDPGMELHLIHYSYGVNSTEKGDLSSESTVSRIRTEHFPLTLESARPSHTSQYLCASRSPTEAFFGQGTRLTVV.

This clonotype has just a few counts. The CDR3 loop is CASSEADPADTQYF. Written as DNA, the CDR3 is TGTGCCAGCAGCGAGGCAGACCCTGCAGATACGCAGTATTTT. This chain connects TRBV7-2 to TRBJ2-3; D gene uncertain. The CDR3 runs 14 residues. Germline V gene sequence: CDR1 SGHTA, CDR2 FQGNSA. Deletions cut 5 bases from V and 4 bases from J, with 13 bases between.

This sequence joins TRBV11-2 and TRBJ2-2; D is unclear. The CDR3 totals 12 residues. V was trimmed by 5 bases and J by 8 bases, leaving 9 bases between them. CDR1 and CDR2 from the germline V gene are SGHAT and FQNNGV. CDR3: CASSPVWGELFF. CDR3 DNA: TGTGCCAGCAGCCCAGTCTGGGGGGAGCTGTTTTTT.

This clonotype was picked up many times. The chain links TRBV6-4 to TRBJ2-2, with 11 bases fitting TRBD1. The length of the CDR3 is 15 residues. Germline CDR1 and CDR2: MRHNA and SNTAGT. V shed 5 bases, J shed 4 bases, and the junction held 3 bases outside the gene matches. The CDR3 spells CASSRGQGVTGELFF. The CDR3 DNA is TGTGCCAGCAGTCGGGGACAGGGGGTCACCGGGGAGCTGTTTTTT.

The rearrangement links TRBV23-1 to TRBJ2-7; tentative D call: TRBD2 (6 bases). TRBV23-1 is reported as an ORF; its role is uncertain. CDR3 length: 17 amino acids. Trimming cost V 7 bases and J 3 bases, with 25 bases left between them. DNA for the CDR3: TGCGCCAGCACCCCAATCCCCCCCGTAGTGGGGGGCTACGAGCAGTACTTC. Translating it yields CASTPIPPVVGGYEQYF.

This clonotype was observed a handful of times. The chain is built from TRBV6-1 and TRBJ2-2; the D gene is possibly TRBD1 (6 bases). This CDR3 is built from 14 residues. CDR1 and CDR2 (germline): MNHNS, SASEGT. Trimming took off 7 bases at V and 6 bases at J, with 15 bases between the two ends. In DNA form, the CDR3 reads TGTGCCAGCATTTGGGGGTGGGGGCCCGGGGAGCTGTTTTTT. It translates to CASIWGWGPGELFF.